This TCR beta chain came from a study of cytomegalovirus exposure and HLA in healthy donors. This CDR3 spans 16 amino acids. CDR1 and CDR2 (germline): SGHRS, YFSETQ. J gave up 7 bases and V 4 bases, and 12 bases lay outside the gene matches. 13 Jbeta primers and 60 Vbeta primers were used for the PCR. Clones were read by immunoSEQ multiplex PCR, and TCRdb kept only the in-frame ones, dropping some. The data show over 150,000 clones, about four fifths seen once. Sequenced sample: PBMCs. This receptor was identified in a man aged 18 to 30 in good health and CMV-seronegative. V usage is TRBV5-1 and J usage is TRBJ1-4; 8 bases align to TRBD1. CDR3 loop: CASSLNDRGSGEKLFF. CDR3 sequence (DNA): TGCGCCAGCAGCCTAAACGACAGGGGTAGTGGTGAAAAACTGTTTTTT.